The clone carrying this T cell receptor (beta chain) turned up a few times. The antigen is unknown. Noted treatment: roughly 11-day PBMC culture with coronavirus spike peptide pools or control peptides (ViraFEST assay). This entry comes from a study of vaccination and CD4 T cells after COVID-19. The CDR3 loop spans 15 amino acids. With 6 bases removed from V and 0 bases from J, the gap between germline ends came to 12 bases. Germline CDR1 MNHNS, CDR2 SASEGT. Sequenced with the Oncomine TCR Beta short-read assay was DNA taken from cultured CD4+ T cells. Cultures of CD4+ T cells served as the source for extracting genomic DNA. TCRdb used MiXCR to reprocess the PCR reads, holding one entry per CDR3 protein. The sample lists 9,500 to 15,000 distinct CDR3 sequences; 60% were seen once.

The TCR originated in a human donor who had recovered from COVID-19. Material: CD4+ T cells from blood, cultured in vitro. The chain uses TRBV6-1 and TRBJ1-5; no clear D gene. CDR3 bases: TGTGCCAGCAGGACTCCAGGCTATAGCAATCAGCCCCAGCATTTT. Translation gives CASRTPGYSNQPQHF.